A single T cell receptor (beta chain) is shown here with its context. Its antigen remains unidentified. Base qualities were left out, and no much larger clone turns up one base away. Receptors were amplified or captured by the immunoSEQ multiplex PCR assay. For the multiplex PCR, a mixture combining 60 forward primers for TCR Vbeta segments and 13 reverse primers for TCR Jbeta segments was used. The CDR3 region of rearranged TCR beta genes was amplified from genomic DNA by a multiplex PCR assay. The Illumina HiSeq System was used to sequence the amplified TCR beta libraries as 87-base-pair reads. In the authors' own workflow: A later analysis counted about 80 million unique TCR beta chains across the 550 to 700 repertoires, and around 12 million of these chains were shared by at least two donors. A nearest-neighbor algorithm error-corrected the raw reads and collapsed the reads into unique sequences, merging closely related sequences to remove PCR and sequencing errors. Alignment of CDR3 sequences to IMGT reference sequences was used to assign V, D and J gene segments. For a sequence to be retained, at least a six-nucleotide match to both a V gene segment and a J gene segment was required. A rearrangement was called productive if the CDR3 had no stop codons and remained in frame with V and J, and every other rearrangement was called non-productive. Following IMGT convention, CDR3 was defined as the stretch from the second conserved V-encoded cysteine up to the conserved J-encoded phenylalanine. In an earlier analysis of around 570 of the donors, sequences lacking an unambiguous match to a single V gene segment were excluded. In an earlier analysis of some 590 of the donors, a V segment was called functional when productive rearrangements were above 56.7%, and segregating when the standard deviation between donors exceeded 5%. To diagnose cytomegalovirus status from the catalog of TCR beta chain sequences, a statistical classification framework was built. A later analysis assigned V and J genes by comparing TCR nucleotide sequences with IMGT/GENE-DB human TR gene sequences. Using the TCRdist pipeline, a later analysis assigned CDR3 sequences along with most-parsimonious VDJ recombination scenarios. In a later analysis, every TCR beta chain was defined by the combination of its CDR3 amino acid sequence and its V-gene family, and reads without a unique V-gene family were dropped. To address suspected cross-contamination and a sequencing artifact, a later analysis removed approximately 600 highly shared, low-generation-probability nucleotide sequences. In a later analysis, a clonal expansion index for each public chain was calculated from normalized within-repertoire ranks of inferred template counts. Generation probabilities in a later analysis came from a VDJ recombination model fitted to out-of-frame rearrangements, and those results were checked against IGoR. In a later analysis, hypergeometric tests were used to score TCR-TCR, TCR-HLA and TCR-CMV co-occurrence, with a repertoire-size bias correction applied to TCR pairs. A later analysis estimated false discovery rates by permuting HLA or CMV assignments 20 times. In a later analysis, co-occurring TCRs were grouped using DBSCAN, and TCRdist sequence similarity was added for clustering within HLA-allele-positive subsets. For co-occurrence clustering, repertoires with fewer than 30,000 or more than 120,000 public chains were excluded, along with four or five repertoires with anomalous nucleotide sharing. TCRdb obtained this table from immuneACCESS and retained in-frame rearrangements with V and J assigned. These tables miss some clones; where compared with another copy, unresolved V genes account for less than half of the shortfall, and the remainder is unexplained. From that table come the V and J calls and clone size; the DNA was used to work out D and trimming. The sample table shows 100,000 to 150,000 clones, and roughly 85% are seen once. The ten largest make up around 20% of the sample.

The sample comes from a study of cytomegalovirus exposure and HLA in healthy donors (dated by TCRdb to 2015 to 2018). In the study overall: An earlier analysis of several hundred of the donors reported under 300 Gb of sequence data and 95 million to 120 million unique TCR beta sequences obtained from 150 million to 200 million T cells. To predict cytomegalovirus infection status, the study combined high-throughput TCR immunosequencing, statistical association of individual TCRs with disease status, and machine learning. Using immunosequencing, the study profiled T cell repertoires from 500 to 800 subjects and related those repertoires to cytomegalovirus serostatus. An early release covering roughly 640 HLA-typed donors comprised about 320 gigabases of sequencing data and around 85 million unique TCR sequences. Every repertoire in the discovery cohort had been generated on one and the same sequencing platform. An earlier analysis of about 600 of the donors used high-throughput TCR beta sequencing to judge whether each TCR beta V gene segment behaved as functional or pseudogenic. The genetic ancestry cluster associated with self-reported Caucasian donors included approximately 85% of the roughly 400 genotyped donors. The number of donors typed differed by locus, with about 629-630 for A, B, C, DRB1 and DQB1, around 520 for DQA1, some 570 for DPA1, and over 400 for DPB1. Donor age, sex, ethnicity and CMV serostatus were collected together with the repertoire data. A later analysis re-analyzed previously published TCR beta repertoires from 666 donors and added high-resolution HLA genotyping to study TCR occurrence patterns. The study aimed to test whether cataloging public T cell receptors could reveal signatures of past pathogen exposure. In a later genetic analysis, genome-wide SNP genotypes for about 55% of the roughly 700 donors were used, and that subset was treated as a discovery cohort. On average, around 240,000 unique TCR beta nucleotide sequences were sequenced per donor among a few hundred genotyped donors of the cohort, with 15% to 20% of those sequences being non-productive. HLA typing covered class I and class II loci at four-digit resolution. The later analysis used no new phenotypic data to find candidate immune exposures, relying instead on TCR beta sequences and their occurrence across donors. Several DR-DQ haplotypes were treated as single units for association and clustering because of strong linkage in the cohort. In addition to the first cohort of 650 to 800 subjects, a separate validation cohort of under 150 different subjects was used.

The CDR3 holds 14 amino acids from the cysteine to the phenylalanine. The kept DNA is CDR3 alone, 42 bases in frame from the first base. CDR1 and CDR2 are read off the germline V gene as SGHVS and FNYEAQ. The V and J ends are trimmed by 5 bases and 1 base, leaving 11 bases between them. The cohort was made up of 666 healthy bone marrow donors. All cohort members were sampled while nominally healthy, although unrecorded immune exposures were likely present. The donor tested CMV seropositive, placing the donor among the 250 to 350 seropositive members of the cohort. Each donor provided a peripheral blood sample, and peripheral blood mononuclear cells were used for TCR beta sequencing. The Qiagen DNeasy Blood Extraction Kit was used to extract genomic DNA from the blood cell samples. Points the paper makes about the study in general: Immune exposure information for the cohort was limited to CMV serostatus. In a later genetic analysis, a missense DCLRE1C variant was associated with V-gene and J-gene trimming of TCR beta chains, and the association was replicated in an independent cohort. Broadly in line with IMGT annotations, most TCR beta V segments showed up in productive rearrangements about 90% or about 30% of the time in an earlier analysis of 587 of the donors. A further reported finding was that TCR beta sequences accurately predicted the HLA-A and HLA-B alleles for most subjects in the first cohort. A cluster of highly shared sequence variants was judged likely to be a technical artifact of the sequencing pipeline. Because counts were too low, 15 to 20 rarely observed V segments, including chromosome 9 orphons, were excluded from the earlier analysis of a few hundred of the donors. Only TCR beta chains were sequenced in this cohort, and the absence of alpha or paired-chain data limited detectable features. A later analysis found that TCR association rates varied across HLA loci, with DRB1 alleles showing the most associated TCRs and HLA-C alleles the fewest. Strong co-occurrence of HLA alleles, especially DR and DQ, made assigning TCR associations to individual alleles difficult. Because the 87-base-pair reads could not distinguish some IMGT-functional V segments, including TRBV6-2 and TRBV6-3, those segments were excluded. In both the original and validation cohorts, the classifier was reported to diagnose cytomegalovirus status with high specificity and sensitivity. According to a later analysis, most CMV-associated TCR beta chains appeared to be HLA-restricted, and the HLA associations seemed to be driven largely by CMV exposure. A later genetic analysis reported fewer N-insertions in productive TCRs among donors in an Asian-associated ancestry cluster than the roughly 620-donor mean. Across donors, most TCR sequences were observed very rarely, whereas some public TCRs were present in many individuals. Because HLA typing was unavailable for some donors at each locus, only the typed subset was used in association tests. A later analysis associated about 17,000 TCR beta sequences with specific HLA alleles at a false discovery rate of 0.05. Roughly uniform sequencing depth across donors was assumed in presence/absence analyses, although this assumption may not hold. Compared with equally common non-associated chains, HLA-associated TCR beta chains in a later analysis were more clonally expanded and had lower generation probabilities. Linkage disequilibrium might explain the correlated functional status among segregating V segments, but an unknown experimental factor could not be excluded. The authors suggested that the approach could potentially be generalized to other disease states and immunological phenotypes. In the study, 150 to 200 TCR beta chains were listed as associated with cytomegalovirus. According to a later analysis, parvovirus B19, influenza, CMV and Epstein-Barr virus appeared linked to several top co-occurrence clusters. A few of the identified cytomegalovirus-associated TCR beta chains were confirmed in vitro to be specific for cytomegalovirus antigens.

The rearrangement joined TRBV7-6 to TRBJ1-1; possibly the D gene is TRBD1, per 5 matching bases. Source material: PBMCs. The sequence was collected from a man in his late teens or twenties in good health and CMV-seropositive. The CDR3: CASSLGQGNTEAFF. The DNA sequence is given as TGTGCCAGCAGCCTAGGACAAGGGAACACTGAAGCTTTCTTT.